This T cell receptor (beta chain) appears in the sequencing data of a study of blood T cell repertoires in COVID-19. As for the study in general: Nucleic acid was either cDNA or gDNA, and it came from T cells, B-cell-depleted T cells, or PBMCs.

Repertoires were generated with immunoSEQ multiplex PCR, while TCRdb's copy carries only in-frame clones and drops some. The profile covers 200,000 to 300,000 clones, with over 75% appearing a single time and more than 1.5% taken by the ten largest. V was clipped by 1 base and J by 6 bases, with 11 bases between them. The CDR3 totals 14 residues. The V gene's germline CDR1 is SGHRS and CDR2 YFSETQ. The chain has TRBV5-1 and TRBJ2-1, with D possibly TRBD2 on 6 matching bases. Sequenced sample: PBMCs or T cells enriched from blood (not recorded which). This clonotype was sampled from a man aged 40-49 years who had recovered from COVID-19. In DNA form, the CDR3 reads TGCGCCAGCAGCTTGATTGTAGCGGCCAATGAGCAGTTCTTC. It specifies CASSLIVAANEQFF.